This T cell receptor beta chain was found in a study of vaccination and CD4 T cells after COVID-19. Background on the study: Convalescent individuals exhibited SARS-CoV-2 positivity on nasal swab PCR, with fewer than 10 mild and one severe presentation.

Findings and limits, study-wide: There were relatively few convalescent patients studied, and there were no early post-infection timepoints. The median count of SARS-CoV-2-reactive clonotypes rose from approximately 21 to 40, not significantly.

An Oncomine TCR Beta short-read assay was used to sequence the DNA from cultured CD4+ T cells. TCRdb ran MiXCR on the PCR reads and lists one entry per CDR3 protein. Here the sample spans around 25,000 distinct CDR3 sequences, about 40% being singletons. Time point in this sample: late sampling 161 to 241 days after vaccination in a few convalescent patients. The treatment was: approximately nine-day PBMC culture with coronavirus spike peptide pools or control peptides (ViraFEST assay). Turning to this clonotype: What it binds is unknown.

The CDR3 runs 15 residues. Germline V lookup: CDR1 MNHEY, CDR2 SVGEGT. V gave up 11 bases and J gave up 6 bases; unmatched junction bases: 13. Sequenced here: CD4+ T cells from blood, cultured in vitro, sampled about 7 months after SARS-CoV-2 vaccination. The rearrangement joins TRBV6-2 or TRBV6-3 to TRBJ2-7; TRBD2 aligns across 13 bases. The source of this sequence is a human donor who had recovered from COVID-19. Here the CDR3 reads CAGGLAGAPGSEQYF. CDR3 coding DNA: TGTGCCGGAGGACTAGCGGGAGCCCCAGGGTCCGAGCAGTACTTC.